This TCR beta chain was retrieved from a study of identifying expanded T cells in peripheral blood. CDR1 is SGHTA, CDR2 FQGNSA, per germline. CDR3 length: 14 residues. Deletions cut 1 base from V and 7 bases from J, with 10 bases between. Collection occurred without any documented infections or immune events in donors. The data were produced by immunoSEQ multiplex PCR, yet TCRdb's version contains in-frame clones alone and is incomplete. This sample yields under 150,000 clones, of which around four fifths are seen a single time; 3.3% belongs to the top ten. General study points: Clone count variance between roughly two-week samples rose with total template count. About 1.2 clones differed between technical replicates, versus about 16 and 19 over time.

This clone was picked up a small number of times. Its cognate antigen is unknown. The clonotype originates from a person between 18 and 75 years old in good health. The gene calls are TRBV7-2 and TRBJ2-2; D gene ambiguous. Specimen: blood. The CDR3, as DNA: TGTGCCAGCAGCTTAGGTGGTTTTGGCGGGGAGCTGTTTTTT. Translated: CASSLGGFGGELFF.